These 20 T cell receptor beta chains share one sample of origin, sequenced in a study of CD8 T cells in ankylosing spondylitis. MiXCR, run by TCRdb on the 5' RACE reads, gives a single entry per CDR3 protein. The sample records 200,000 or so distinct CDR3 sequences, more than 25% being singletons. The sequenced sample was blood, either unsorted or a sorted T cell fraction (not recorded which). These TCRs come from a male donor with ankylosing spondylitis or in good health (not recorded which).

This clonotype was seen a handful of times. V usage is TRBV29-1 and J usage is TRBJ2-5, with 12 bases that match TRBD2. Germline V gene lookup returns CDR1 SQVTM and CDR2 ANQGSEA. J was trimmed by 5 bases and V by 7 bases; bases with no gene match: 17. The CDR3 is 17 amino acids. CDR3 region: CSALLAGGPRLWETQYF. The CDR3 DNA follows: TGCAGCGCCCTTCTAGCGGGAGGGCCCCGGTTGTGGGAGACCCAGTACTTC.

This clonotype was detected many times. The gene calls are TRBV11-2 and TRBJ2-1; D call uncertain. The CDR3 consists of 11 residues. Germline values: CDR1 SGHAT, CDR2 FQNNGV. Trimming removed 5 bases from V and 8 bases from J, with 7 bases in between. The CDR3 is CASSASDEQFF. The DNA of the CDR3 is TGTGCCAGCAGCGCCTCGGATGAGCAGTTCTTC.

This sequence joins TRBV20-1 and TRBJ2-2; TRBD1 is a possible D gene (6 bases). This CDR3 is built from 13 residues. From germline, CDR1 is DFQATT and CDR2 SNEGSKA (reference sequence). The germline V and J ends were trimmed by 0 bases and 7 bases, with 9 bases remaining between them. The CDR3 reads CSAREQGFGELFF. In nucleotides, the CDR3 is TGCAGTGCTAGAGAGCAGGGGTTCGGGGAGCTGTTTTTT.

This clonotype was seen repeatedly, ten times or more. The V gene is TRBV12-3 or TRBV12-4, the J gene TRBJ2-7, with unresolved D. The CDR3 contains 12 residues. The V and J ends lost 5 bases and 3 bases respectively, with 8 bases between them. CDR3 loop: CASSVDVYEQYF. The CDR3 coding sequence is TGTGCCAGCAGTGTCGATGTCTACGAGCAGTACTTC.

The sample holds many counts of this clonotype. This chain links TRBV28 with TRBJ1-1, with TRBD1 identical over 8 bases. CDR1 and CDR2 from the germline V gene are MDHEN and SYDVKM. This CDR3 has 16 amino acids. The junction had 6 bases not matched to a gene; V was cut back by 2 bases and J by 1 base. In DNA, the CDR3 is TGTGCCAGCAGTTTACCCAGGGGGCCACGGAACACTGAAGCTTTCTTT. This sequence encodes CASSLPRGPRNTEAFF.

This clonotype has more than one count but fewer than ten. The chain recombines TRBV4-1 with TRBJ2-7; 12 nucleotides align to TRBD2. The J segment lost 2 bases and the V segment lost 5 bases, leaving 16 bases of the junction unmatched. Germline assignment: CDR1 MGHRA and CDR2 YSYEKL. The CDR3 length is 19 residues. CDR3 region: CASSAFRGTSGRATYEQYF. The DNA of the CDR3 is TGCGCCAGCAGCGCATTCAGAGGGACTAGCGGGCGAGCTACCTACGAGCAGTACTTC.

Points on this clonotype: At one boundary the junction diverges from the germline segment, which might be a read error. The chain carries TRBV6-1 and TRBJ2-5; TRBD1 agrees at 8 bases. The CDR3 is 13 residues long. Germline V CDR1 and CDR2: MNHNS, SASEGT. The CDR3 sequence: CASRDRVQGTQYF. CDR3 nucleotide sequence: TGTGCCAGCAGGGACAGGGTCCAAGGGACCCAGTACTTC.

This clonotype was seen at least ten times. This chain connects TRBV12-3 or TRBV12-4 to TRBJ2-7; no reliable D call. Trimming cost V 5 bases and J 9 bases, with 17 bases left between them. The CDR3 is made up of 13 amino acids. Here the CDR3 DNA reads TGTGCCAGCAGTCCCAACGGACGGGTCTGGCAGTACTTC. Encoded protein: CASSPNGRVWQYF.

This chain uses TRBV6-1 with TRBJ2-7, with a possible D match to TRBD2 (6 bases). Germline CDR1 and CDR2: MNHNS and SASEGT. The CDR3 length is 14 residues. Trimming pared 11 bases from V and 5 bases from J, leaving 22 bases between. CDR3 protein: CARLDSRGRDEQYF. In nucleotides, the CDR3 is TGTGCCCGACTAGACAGCCGGGGTAGGGACGAGCAGTACTTC.

This sequence joins TRBV6-4 and TRBJ2-3; tentatively, D is TRBD1 (6 bases). V was shortened by 0 bases and J by 6 bases, with 7 bases between the two germline ends. The germline V gene has CDR1 MRHNA and CDR2 SNTAGT. The CDR3 loop spans 13 amino acids. Here the CDR3 reads CASSDSRGDTQYF. CDR3 DNA sequence: TGTGCCAGCAGTGACTCGAGGGGGGATACGCAGTATTTT.

This clonotype was counted many times. V gene TRBV12-3 or TRBV12-4 combines with J gene TRBJ2-7; TRBD2 aligns across 9 bases. The ends lost 3 bases at V and 1 base at J; junction bases unmatched: 10. The CDR3 length is 17 residues. The CDR3 sequence is CASSFSGTSRYSYEQYF. CDR3 nucleotide sequence: TGTGCCAGCAGTTTTTCAGGGACTAGCCGATATTCCTACGAGCAGTACTTC.

This clonotype was seen at least ten times. This sequence joins TRBV5-1 and TRBJ1-1; 8 bases match TRBD1. From germline, CDR1 is SGHRS and CDR2 YFSETQ. The trim removed 4 bases at V and 6 bases at J, leaving 11 bases unmatched. There are 15 residues in the CDR3. The CDR3 protein is CASSGTQGGRAEAFF. The CDR3 nucleotides are TGCGCCAGCAGCGGGACACAGGGGGGCCGAGCTGAAGCTTTCTTT.

This clonotype was counted only a few times. The V and J genes are TRBV20-1 and TRBJ2-7; D remains ambiguous. V was shortened by 1 base and J by 2 bases, with 9 bases between the two germline ends. CDR3 length: 13 amino acids. The germline V gene has CDR1 DFQATT and CDR2 SNEGSKA (reference sequence). CDR3 residues: CSARGVPTYEQYF. CDR3 nucleotide sequence: TGCAGTGCTAGAGGGGTTCCCACCTACGAGCAGTACTTC.

The genes are TRBV12-3 or TRBV12-4 and TRBJ1-1; TRBD1 matches at 8 bases. V was clipped by 5 bases and J by 6 bases; unmatched bases: 11. The CDR3 length is 15 residues. The CDR3 region has the DNA TGTGCCAGCAGTCCAGGGACAGGATTGCACCCTGAAGCTTTCTTT. This codes for CASSPGTGLHPEAFF.

This clonotype was counted ten times or more. The chain couples TRBV3-1 to TRBJ1-1; the D is unclear. The germline gives CDR1 LGHDT, CDR2 YNNKEL (reference sequence). The CDR3 is made up of 13 amino acids. V was cut by 2 bases and J by 10 bases, with 14 bases left in between. The CDR3 spells CASSQLDVPGAFF. CDR3 sequence (DNA): TGTGCCAGCAGCCAACTGGACGTCCCGGGAGCTTTCTTT.

This clonotype is classed as medium-sized. The V call is TRBV29-1, the J call TRBJ2-7, with 7 bases matching TRBD2. CDR3 length equals 14 residues. V lost 0 bases and J lost 0; bases outside the gene matches: 2. Germline V CDR1 and CDR2: SQVTM, ANQGSEA. CDR3: CSVEDSGGSYEQYF. In DNA, the CDR3 is TGCAGCGTTGAAGATTCGGGGGGCTCCTACGAGCAGTACTTC.

This clonotype was recorded many times. The genes are TRBV6-1 and TRBJ1-3, with 10 nucleotides matching TRBD1. Germline trimming cut 4 bases from V and 0 bases from J; bases unmatched to any gene: 6. CDR3 length: 17 residues. Germline V gene data show CDR1 as MNHNS and CDR2 as SASEGT. The CDR3 nucleotides read TGTGCCAGCAGTGTATCCGGGACAGGGGCCTCTGGAAACACCATATATTTT. Translated, it gives CASSVSGTGASGNTIYF.

The CDR3 DNA follows: TGTGCCAGCAGTCCGGGATTTCGCAATCAGCCCCAGCATTTT. Translated: CASSPGFRNQPQHF. The V and J genes are TRBV5-5 and TRBJ1-5, with D unclear. This CDR3 comprises 14 residues. V gave up 5 bases and J gave up 2 bases, with 11 bases separating them. Per germline, CDR1 SGHKS and CDR2 YYEKEE (reference sequence).

This clonotype was seen just once. This may come from a read error, since a much larger clone is one base off. The chain combines TRBV20-1 with TRBJ1-2, with no clear D. This CDR3 is 12 amino acids long. Germline CDR1 is DFQATT and CDR2 is SNEGSKA (reference sequence). CDR3 amino acids: CSAIEGLGGSTF. CDR3 DNA: TGCAGTGCTATTGAGGGATTAGGCGGCTCCACCTTC.

The chain is built from TRBV4-1 and TRBJ2-1; 9 bases align to TRBD2. Germline CDR1 MGHRA, CDR2 YSYEKL. The CDR3 spans 17 residues. The V segment lost 3 bases and the J segment 1 base; nucleotides outside the gene matches: 7. CDR3 sequence: CASSHGVAGASYNEQFF. As DNA, the CDR3 is TGCGCCAGCAGCCACGGAGTAGCGGGAGCGTCCTACAATGAGCAGTTCTTC.